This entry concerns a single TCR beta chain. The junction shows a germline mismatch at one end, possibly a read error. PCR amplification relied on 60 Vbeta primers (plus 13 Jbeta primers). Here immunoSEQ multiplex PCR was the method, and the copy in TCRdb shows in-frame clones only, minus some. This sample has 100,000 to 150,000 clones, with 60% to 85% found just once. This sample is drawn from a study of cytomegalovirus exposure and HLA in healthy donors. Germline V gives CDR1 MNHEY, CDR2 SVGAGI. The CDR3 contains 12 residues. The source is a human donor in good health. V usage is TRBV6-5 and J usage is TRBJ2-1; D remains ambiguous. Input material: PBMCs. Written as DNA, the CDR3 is TGTGCCAGCAGTGACTCCGGGTTTGAGCAGTTCTTC. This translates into CASSDSGFEQFF.